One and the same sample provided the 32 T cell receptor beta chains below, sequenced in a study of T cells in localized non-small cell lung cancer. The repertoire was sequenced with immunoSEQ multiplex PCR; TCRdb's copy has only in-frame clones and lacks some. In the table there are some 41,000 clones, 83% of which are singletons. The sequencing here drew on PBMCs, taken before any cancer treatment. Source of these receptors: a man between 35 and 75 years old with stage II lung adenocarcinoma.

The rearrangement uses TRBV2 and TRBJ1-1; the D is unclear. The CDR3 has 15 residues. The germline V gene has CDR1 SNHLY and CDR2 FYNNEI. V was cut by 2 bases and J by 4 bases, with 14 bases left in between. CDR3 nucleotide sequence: TGTGCCAGCAGTGAACAAGGGCAGGTCGGCACTGAAGCTTTCTTT. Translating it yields CASSEQGQVGTEAFF.

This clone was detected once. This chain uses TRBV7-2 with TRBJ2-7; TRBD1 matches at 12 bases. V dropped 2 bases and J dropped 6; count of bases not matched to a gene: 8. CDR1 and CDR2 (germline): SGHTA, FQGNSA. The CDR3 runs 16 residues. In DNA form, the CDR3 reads TGTGCCAGCAGCTTATCTCCGGGACAGGGGGCCCGCGAGCAGTACTTC. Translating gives CASSLSPGQGAREQYF.

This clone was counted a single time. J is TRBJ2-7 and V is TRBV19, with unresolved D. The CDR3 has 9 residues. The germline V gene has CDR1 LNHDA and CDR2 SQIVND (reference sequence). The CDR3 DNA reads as TGTGACCCCACCAACGAGCAGTACTTC. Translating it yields CDPTNEQYF.

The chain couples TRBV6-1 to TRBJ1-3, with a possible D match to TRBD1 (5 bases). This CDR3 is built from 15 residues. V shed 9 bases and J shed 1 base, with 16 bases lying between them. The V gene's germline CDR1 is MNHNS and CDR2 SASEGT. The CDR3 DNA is TGTGCCAGTGGGACGTCGGTTGGATCTGGAAACACCATATATTTT. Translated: CASGTSVGSGNTIYF.

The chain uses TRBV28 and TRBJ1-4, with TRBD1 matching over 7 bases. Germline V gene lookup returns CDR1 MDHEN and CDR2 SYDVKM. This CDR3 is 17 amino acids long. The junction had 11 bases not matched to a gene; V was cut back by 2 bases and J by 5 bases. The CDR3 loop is CASSLGQGQPFNEKLFF. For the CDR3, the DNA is TGTGCCAGCAGTTTAGGCCAGGGACAGCCCTTCAATGAAAAACTGTTTTTT.

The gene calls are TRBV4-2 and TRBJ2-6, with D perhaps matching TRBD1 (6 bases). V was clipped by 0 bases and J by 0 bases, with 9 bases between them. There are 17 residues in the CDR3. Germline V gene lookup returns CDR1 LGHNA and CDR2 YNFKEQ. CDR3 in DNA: TGTGCCAGCAGCCAAGACAGGGGTTACTCTGGGGCCAACGTCCTGACTTTC. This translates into CASSQDRGYSGANVLTF.

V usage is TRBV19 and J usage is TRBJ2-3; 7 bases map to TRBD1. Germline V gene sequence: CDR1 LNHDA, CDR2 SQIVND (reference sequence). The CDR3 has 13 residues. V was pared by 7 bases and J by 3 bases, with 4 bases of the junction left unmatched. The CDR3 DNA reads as TGTGCCAGTAAGAGGGGGCTGACAGATACGCAGTATTTT. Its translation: CASKRGLTDTQYF.

CDR3 loop: CASSYWRQGSTEAFF. The CDR3 DNA sequence: TGTGCCAGCAGTTACTGGAGACAGGGGTCCACTGAAGCTTTCTTT. The J gene is TRBJ1-1, the V gene TRBV6-5, with 8 bases identical to TRBD1. The CDR3 has 15 residues. V dropped 1 base and J dropped 4; count of bases not matched to a gene: 5. Germline CDR1 reads MNHEY; CDR2 reads SVGAGI.

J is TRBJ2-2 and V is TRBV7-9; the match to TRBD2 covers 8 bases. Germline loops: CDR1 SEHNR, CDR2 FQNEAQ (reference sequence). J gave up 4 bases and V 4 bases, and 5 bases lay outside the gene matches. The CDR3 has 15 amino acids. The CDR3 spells CASSSGAGGTGELFF. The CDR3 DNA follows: TGTGCCAGCAGCTCAGGGGCGGGAGGCACCGGGGAGCTGTTTTTT.

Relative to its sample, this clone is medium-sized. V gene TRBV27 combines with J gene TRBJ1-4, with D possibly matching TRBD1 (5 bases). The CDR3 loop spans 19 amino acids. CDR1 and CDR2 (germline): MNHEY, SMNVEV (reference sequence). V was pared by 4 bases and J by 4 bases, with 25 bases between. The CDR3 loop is CASSSLTAGEGFNNEKLFF. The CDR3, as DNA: TGTGCCAGCAGTTCCCTCACAGCCGGGGAGGGGTTTAATAATGAAAAACTGTTTTTT.

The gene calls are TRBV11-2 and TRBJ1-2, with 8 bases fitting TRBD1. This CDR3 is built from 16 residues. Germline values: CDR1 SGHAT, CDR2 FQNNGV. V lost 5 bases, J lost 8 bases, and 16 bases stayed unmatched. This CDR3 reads CASSLSITGGAGGYTF. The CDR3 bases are TGTGCCAGCAGCCTCTCTATTACAGGGGGGGCAGGAGGCTACACCTTC.

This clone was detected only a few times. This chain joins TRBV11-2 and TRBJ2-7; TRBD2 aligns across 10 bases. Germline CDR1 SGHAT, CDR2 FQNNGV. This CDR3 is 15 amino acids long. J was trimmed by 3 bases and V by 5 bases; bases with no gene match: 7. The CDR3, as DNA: TGTGCCAGCAGCCCCGAGCTAGCGGGAGTCTACGAGCAGTACTTC. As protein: CASSPELAGVYEQYF.

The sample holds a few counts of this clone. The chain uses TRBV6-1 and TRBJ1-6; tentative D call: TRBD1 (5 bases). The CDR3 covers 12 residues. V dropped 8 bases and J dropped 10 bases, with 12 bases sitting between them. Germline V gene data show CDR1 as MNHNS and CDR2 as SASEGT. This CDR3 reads CASAAGFSPLHF. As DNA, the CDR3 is TGTGCCAGCGCGGCAGGGTTCTCACCCCTCCACTTT.

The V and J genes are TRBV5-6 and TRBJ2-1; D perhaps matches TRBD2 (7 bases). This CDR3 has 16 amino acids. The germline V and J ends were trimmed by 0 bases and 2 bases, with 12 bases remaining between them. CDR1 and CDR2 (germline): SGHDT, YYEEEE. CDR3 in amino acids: CASSLAGGPAYNEQFF. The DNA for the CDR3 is TGTGCCAGCAGCTTGGCCGGGGGGCCGGCCTACAATGAGCAGTTCTTC.

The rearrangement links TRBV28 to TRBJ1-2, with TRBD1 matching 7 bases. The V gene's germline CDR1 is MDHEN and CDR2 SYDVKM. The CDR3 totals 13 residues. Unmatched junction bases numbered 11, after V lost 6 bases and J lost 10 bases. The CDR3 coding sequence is TGTGCCAGCAGGCCACAGGGGAGGGTGTACTACACCTTC. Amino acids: CASRPQGRVYYTF.

CDR3 nucleotide sequence: TGTGCCAGTAGTATAGAAGGGAGAGGCTACACCTTC. Amino acid sequence: CASSIEGRGYTF. The chain combines TRBV19 with TRBJ1-2; D not resolved. The CDR3 extends over 12 amino acids. V was clipped by 0 bases and J by 8 bases, with 7 bases between them. Germline CDR1 is LNHDA and CDR2 is SQIVND (reference sequence). Full variable domain (remainder filled in from reference TRBV19 and TRBJ1-2): DGGITQSPKYLFRKEGQNVTLSCEQNLNHDAMYWYRQDPGQGLRLIYYSQIVNDFQKGDIAEGYSVSREKKESFPLTVTSAQKNPTAFYLCASSIEGRGYTFGSGTRLTVV.

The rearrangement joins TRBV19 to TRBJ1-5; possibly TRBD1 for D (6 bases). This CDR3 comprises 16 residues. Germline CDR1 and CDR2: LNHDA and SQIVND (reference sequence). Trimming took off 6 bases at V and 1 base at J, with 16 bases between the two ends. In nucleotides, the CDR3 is TGTGCCAGTAGATTTGCGGGGGCGGCGAGCAATCAGCCCCAGCATTTT. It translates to CASRFAGAASNQPQHF.

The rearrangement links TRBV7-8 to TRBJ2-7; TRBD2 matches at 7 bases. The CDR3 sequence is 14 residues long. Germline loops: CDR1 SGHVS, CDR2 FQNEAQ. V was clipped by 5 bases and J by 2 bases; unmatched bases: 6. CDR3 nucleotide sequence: TGTGCCAGCAGCCAAGGGACTATCGCCTACGAGCAGTACTTC. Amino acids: CASSQGTIAYEQYF.

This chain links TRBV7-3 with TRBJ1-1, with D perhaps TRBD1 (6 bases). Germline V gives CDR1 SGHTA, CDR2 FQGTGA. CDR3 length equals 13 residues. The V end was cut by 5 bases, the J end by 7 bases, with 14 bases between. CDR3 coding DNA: TGTGCCAGCAGCAGCCGGGGGCCCGATGAAGCTTTCTTT. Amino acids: CASSSRGPDEAFF. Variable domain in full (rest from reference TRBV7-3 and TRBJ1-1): GAGVSQTPSNKVTEKGKYVELRCDPISGHTALYWYRQSLGQGPEFLIYFQGTGAADDSGLPNDRFFAVRPEGSVSTLKIQRTERGDSAVYLCASSSRGPDEAFFGQGTRLTVV.

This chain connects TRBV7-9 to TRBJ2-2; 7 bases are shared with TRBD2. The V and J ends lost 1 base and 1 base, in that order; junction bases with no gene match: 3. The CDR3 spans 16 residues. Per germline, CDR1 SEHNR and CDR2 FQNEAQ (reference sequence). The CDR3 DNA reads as TGTGCCAGCAGCTTAGTTCCTAGCGGGAACACCGGGGAGCTGTTTTTT. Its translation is CASSLVPSGNTGELFF.

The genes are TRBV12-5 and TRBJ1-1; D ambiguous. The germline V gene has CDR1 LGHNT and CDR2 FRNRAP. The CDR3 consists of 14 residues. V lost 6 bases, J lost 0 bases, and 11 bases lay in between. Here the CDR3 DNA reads TGTGCTAGTGGCCGGCCCGTGATGAACACTGAAGCTTTCTTT. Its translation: CASGRPVMNTEAFF.

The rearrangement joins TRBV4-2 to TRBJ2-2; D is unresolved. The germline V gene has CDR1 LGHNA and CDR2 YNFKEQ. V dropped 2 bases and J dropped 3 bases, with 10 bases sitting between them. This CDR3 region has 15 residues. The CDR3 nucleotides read TGTGCCAGCAGCCAAAATGACGGACACACCGGGGAGCTGTTTTTT. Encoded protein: CASSQNDGHTGELFF.

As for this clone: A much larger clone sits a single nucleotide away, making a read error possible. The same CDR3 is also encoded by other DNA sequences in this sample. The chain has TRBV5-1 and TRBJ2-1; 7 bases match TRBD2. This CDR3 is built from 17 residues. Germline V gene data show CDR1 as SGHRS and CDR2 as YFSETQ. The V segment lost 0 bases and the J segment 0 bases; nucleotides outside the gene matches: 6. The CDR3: CASSLEASGSSYNEQFF. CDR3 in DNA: TGCGCCAGCAGCTTGGAGGCTAGCGGCAGCTCCTACAATGAGCAGTTCTTC.

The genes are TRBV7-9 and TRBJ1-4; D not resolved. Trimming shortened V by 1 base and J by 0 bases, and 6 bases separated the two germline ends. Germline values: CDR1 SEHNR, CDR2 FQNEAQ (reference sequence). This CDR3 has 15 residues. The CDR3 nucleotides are TGTGCCAGCAGCTTAGGACACGCAACTAATGAAAAACTGTTTTTT. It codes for CASSLGHATNEKLFF.

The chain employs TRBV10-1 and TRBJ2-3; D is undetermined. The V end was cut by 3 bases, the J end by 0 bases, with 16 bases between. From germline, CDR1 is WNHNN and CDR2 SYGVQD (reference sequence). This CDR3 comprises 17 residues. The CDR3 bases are TGCGCCAGCAGTGATGGGTACATCGGCTTTAGCACAGATACGCAGTATTTT. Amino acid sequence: CASSDGYIGFSTDTQYF.

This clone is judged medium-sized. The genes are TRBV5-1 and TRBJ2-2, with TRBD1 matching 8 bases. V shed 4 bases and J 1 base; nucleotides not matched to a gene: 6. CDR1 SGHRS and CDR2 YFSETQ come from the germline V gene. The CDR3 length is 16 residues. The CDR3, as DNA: TGCGCCAGCAGCCCAGGACAGGGCTGGAACACCGGGGAGCTGTTTTTT. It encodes CASSPGQGWNTGELFF.

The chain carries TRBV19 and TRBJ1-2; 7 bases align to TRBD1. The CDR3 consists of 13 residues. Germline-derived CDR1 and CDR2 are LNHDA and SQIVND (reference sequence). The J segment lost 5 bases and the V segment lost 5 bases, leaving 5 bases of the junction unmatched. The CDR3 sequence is CASSLGQKYGYTF. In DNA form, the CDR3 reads TGTGCCAGTAGTTTGGGACAGAAGTATGGCTACACCTTC.

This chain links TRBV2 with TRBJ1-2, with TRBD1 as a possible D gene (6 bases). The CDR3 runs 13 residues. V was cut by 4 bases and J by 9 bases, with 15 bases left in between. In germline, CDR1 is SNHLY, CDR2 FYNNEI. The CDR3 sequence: CASSGRQDFSYTF. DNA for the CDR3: TGTGCCAGCAGTGGACGACAGGATTTTAGCTACACCTTC. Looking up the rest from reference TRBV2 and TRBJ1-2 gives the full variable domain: EPEVTQTPSHQVTQMGQEVILRCVPISNHLYFYWYRQILGQKVEFLVSFYNNEISEKSEIFDDQFSVERPDGSNFTLKIRSTKLEDSAMYFCASSGRQDFSYTFGSGTRLTVV.

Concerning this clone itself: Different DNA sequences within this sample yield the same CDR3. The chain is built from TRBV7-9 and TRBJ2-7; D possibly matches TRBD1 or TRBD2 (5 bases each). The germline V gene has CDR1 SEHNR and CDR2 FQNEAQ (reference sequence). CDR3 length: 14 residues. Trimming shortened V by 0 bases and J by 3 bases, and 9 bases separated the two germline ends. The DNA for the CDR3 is TGTGCCAGCAGCTTAGCGGGGACGAGCTACGAGCAGTACTTC. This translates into CASSLAGTSYEQYF.

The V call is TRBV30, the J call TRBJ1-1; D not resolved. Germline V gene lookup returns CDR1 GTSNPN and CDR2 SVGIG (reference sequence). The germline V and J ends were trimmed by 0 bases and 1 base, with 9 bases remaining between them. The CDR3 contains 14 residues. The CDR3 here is CAWSVQEGNTEAFF. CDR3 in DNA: TGTGCCTGGAGTGTACAAGAGGGGAACACTGAAGCTTTCTTT.

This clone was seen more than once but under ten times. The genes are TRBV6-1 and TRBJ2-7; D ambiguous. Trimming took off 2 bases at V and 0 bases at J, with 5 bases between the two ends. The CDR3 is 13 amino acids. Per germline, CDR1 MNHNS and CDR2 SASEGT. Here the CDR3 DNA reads TGTGCCAGCAGTGAACCGAGCTCCTACGAGCAGTACTTC. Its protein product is CASSEPSSYEQYF.

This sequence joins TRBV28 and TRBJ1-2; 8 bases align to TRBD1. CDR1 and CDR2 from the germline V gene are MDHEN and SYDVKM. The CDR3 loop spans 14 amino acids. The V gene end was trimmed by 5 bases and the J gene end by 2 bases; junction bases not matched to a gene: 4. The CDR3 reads CASSTGQGNYGYTF. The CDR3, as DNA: TGTGCCAGCAGTACCGGACAGGGAAACTATGGCTACACCTTC.